Listed below are T cell receptor beta chains from one sample, sequenced in a study of radiation and T cells in renal cell carcinoma. Method: immunoSEQ multiplex PCR; TCRdb's copy keeps in-frame clones and lacks some. This table holds over 60,000 clones, over 80% found once. The specimen was blood, collected from a patient whose treatment included radiotherapy and nephrectomy. These TCRs come from a woman aged 55-69 years with renal cell carcinoma. CDR3s include the opening cysteine and the closing phenylalanine or tryptophan. Each record gives: CDR3 protein, CDR3 DNA, D gene, V gene, clone size, CDR3 length, J gene. The D gene is left open where the match is weak. Clone size is not always given. Where it is, it says once, few, many or a class for expanded clones.

CDR3 protein: CASSPGLAGAYEQYF
CDR3 DNA: TGTGCCAGCAGCCCGGGACTAGCGGGGGCCTACGAGCAGTACTTC
D gene: TRBD2
V gene: TRBV5-8
clone size: .
CDR3 length: 15
J gene: TRBJ2-7

CDR3 protein: CASSLAGDTYNEQFF
CDR3 DNA: TGCGCCAGCAGCCTAGCGGGGGACACCTACAATGAGCAGTTCTTC
D gene: TRBD2
V gene: TRBV4-1
clone size: .
CDR3 length: 15
J gene: TRBJ2-1

CDR3 protein: CASSLLNNEQFF
CDR3 DNA: TGTGCCAGCAGCCTGTTGAACAATGAGCAGTTCTTC
D gene: .
V gene: TRBV7-2
clone size: .
CDR3 length: 12
J gene: TRBJ2-1

CDR3 protein: CASSFSGANVLTF
CDR3 DNA: TGTGCCAGCAGCTTTTCCGGGGCCAACGTCCTGACTTTC
D gene: .
V gene: TRBV5-4
clone size: .
CDR3 length: 13
J gene: TRBJ2-6

CDR3 protein: CASSLSGYNTEAFF
CDR3 DNA: TGTGCCAGCAGCCTAAGTGGGTACAACACTGAAGCTTTCTTT
D gene: .
V gene: TRBV5-6
clone size: .
CDR3 length: 14
J gene: TRBJ1-1

CDR3 protein: CASSDSSWTSGGAADTQYF
CDR3 DNA: TGTGCCAGCAGTGACTCCTCGTGGACTAGCGGGGGGGCCGCAGATACGCAGTATTTT
D gene: TRBD2
V gene: TRBV6-4
clone size: .
CDR3 length: 19
J gene: TRBJ2-3

CDR3 protein: CASSQDPSGWGTDTQYF
CDR3 DNA: TGTGCCAGCAGCCAAGATCCGTCAGGCTGGGGCACAGATACGCAGTATTTT
D gene: .
V gene: TRBV4-2
clone size: once
CDR3 length: 17
J gene: TRBJ2-3

CDR3 protein: CASSRTSTDTQYF
CDR3 DNA: TGCGCCAGCAGTCGGACTAGCACAGATACGCAGTATTTT
D gene: .
V gene: TRBV4-3
clone size: .
CDR3 length: 13
J gene: TRBJ2-3

CDR3 protein: CASSIGGATSGQETQYF
CDR3 DNA: TGTGCCAGTAGTATCGGGGGCGCAACGTCCGGTCAAGAGACCCAGTACTTC
D gene: .
V gene: TRBV19
clone size: .
CDR3 length: 17
J gene: TRBJ2-5

CDR3 protein: CSVERGRADEQFF
CDR3 DNA: TGCAGCGTTGAAAGGGGCAGGGCGGATGAGCAGTTCTTC
D gene: .
V gene: TRBV29-1
clone size: .
CDR3 length: 13
J gene: TRBJ2-1

CDR3 protein: CASSLARGQGYSNQPQHF
CDR3 DNA: TGTGCCAGCAGTTTAGCCCGGGGACAGGGGTACAGCAATCAGCCCCAGCATTTT
D gene: TRBD1
V gene: TRBV28
clone size: .
CDR3 length: 18
J gene: TRBJ1-5